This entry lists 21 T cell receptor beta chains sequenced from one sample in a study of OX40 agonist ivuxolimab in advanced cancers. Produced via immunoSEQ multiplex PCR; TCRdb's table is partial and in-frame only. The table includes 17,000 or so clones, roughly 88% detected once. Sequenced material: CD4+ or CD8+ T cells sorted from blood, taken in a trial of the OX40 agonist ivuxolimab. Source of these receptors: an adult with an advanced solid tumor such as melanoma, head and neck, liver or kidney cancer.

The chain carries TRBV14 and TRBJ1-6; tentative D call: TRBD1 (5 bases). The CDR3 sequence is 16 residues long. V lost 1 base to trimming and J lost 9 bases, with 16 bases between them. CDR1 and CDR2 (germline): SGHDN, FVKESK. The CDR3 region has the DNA TGTGCCAGCAGCCAAGGAGGGGCCGAATGGGGTTCACCCCTCCACTTT. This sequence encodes CASSQGGAEWGSPLHF.

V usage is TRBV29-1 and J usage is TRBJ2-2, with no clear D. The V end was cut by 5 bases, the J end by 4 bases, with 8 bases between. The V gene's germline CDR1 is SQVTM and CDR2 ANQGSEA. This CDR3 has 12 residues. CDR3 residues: CSVFLGTGELFF. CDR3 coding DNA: TGCAGCGTTTTTTTGGGCACCGGGGAGCTGTTTTTT.

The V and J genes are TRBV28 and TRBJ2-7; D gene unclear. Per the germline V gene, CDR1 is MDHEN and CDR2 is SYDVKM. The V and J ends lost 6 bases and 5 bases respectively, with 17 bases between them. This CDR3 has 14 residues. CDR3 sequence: CASRPPGGVNEQYF. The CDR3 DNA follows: TGTGCCAGCAGGCCCCCTGGTGGCGTGAACGAGCAGTACTTC.

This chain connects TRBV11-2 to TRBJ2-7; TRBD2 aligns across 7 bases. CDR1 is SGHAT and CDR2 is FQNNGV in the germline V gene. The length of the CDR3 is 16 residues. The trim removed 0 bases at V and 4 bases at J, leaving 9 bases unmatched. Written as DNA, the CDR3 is TGTGCCAGCAGCTTAGATCGTCTAGCGGCATCTTACGAGCAGTACTTC. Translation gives CASSLDRLAASYEQYF.

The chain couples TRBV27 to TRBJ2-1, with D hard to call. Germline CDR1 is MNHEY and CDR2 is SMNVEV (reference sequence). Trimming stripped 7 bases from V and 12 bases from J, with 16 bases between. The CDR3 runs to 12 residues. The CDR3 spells CASMGPTGVQFF. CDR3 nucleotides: TGTGCCAGCATGGGCCCAACTGGGGTGCAGTTCTTC.

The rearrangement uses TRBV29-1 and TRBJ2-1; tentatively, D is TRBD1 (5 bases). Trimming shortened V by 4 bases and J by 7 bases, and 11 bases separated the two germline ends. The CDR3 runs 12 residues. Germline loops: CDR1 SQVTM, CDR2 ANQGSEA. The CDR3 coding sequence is TGCAGCGTTGTACAGGTGAGGAATGAGCAGTTCTTC. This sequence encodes CSVVQVRNEQFF.

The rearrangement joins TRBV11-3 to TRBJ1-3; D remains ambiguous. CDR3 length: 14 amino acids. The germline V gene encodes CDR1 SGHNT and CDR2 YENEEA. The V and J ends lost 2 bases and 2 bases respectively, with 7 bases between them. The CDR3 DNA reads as TGTGCCAGCAGCTTATCAGGACCTGGAAACACCATATATTTT. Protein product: CASSLSGPGNTIYF.

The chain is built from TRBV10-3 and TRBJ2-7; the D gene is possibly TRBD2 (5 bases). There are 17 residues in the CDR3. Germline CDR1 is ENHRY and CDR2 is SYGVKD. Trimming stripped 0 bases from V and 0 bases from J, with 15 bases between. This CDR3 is CAISESRAGLSSYEQYF. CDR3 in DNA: TGTGCCATCAGTGAGTCGAGGGCCGGGCTCAGCTCCTACGAGCAGTACTTC.

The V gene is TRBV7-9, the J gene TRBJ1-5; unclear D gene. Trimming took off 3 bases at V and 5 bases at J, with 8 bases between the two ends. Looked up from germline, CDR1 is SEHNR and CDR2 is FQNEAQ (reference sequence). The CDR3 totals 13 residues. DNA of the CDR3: TGTGCCAGCAGCTTTGGAGATGATCAGCCCCAGCATTTT. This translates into CASSFGDDQPQHF. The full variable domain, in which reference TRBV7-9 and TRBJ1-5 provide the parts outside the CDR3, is DTGVSQNPRHKITKRGQNVTFRCDPISEHNRLYWYRQTLGQGPEFLTYFQNEAQLEKSRLLSDRFSAERPKGSFSTLEIQRTEQGDSAMYLCASSFGDDQPQHFGDGTRLSIL.

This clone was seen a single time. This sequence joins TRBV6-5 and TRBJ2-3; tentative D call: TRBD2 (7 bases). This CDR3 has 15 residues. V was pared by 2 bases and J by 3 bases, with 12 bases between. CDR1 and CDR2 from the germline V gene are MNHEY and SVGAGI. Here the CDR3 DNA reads TGTGCCAGCAGTTACGAGGGAGGGGGAACAGATACGCAGTATTTT. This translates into CASSYEGGGTDTQYF.

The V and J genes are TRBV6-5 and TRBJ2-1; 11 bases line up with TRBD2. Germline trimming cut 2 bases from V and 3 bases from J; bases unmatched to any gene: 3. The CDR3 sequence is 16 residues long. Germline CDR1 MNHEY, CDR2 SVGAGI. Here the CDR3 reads CASSYISGRGYNEQFF. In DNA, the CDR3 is TGTGCCAGCAGTTACATTAGCGGGAGGGGCTACAATGAGCAGTTCTTC.

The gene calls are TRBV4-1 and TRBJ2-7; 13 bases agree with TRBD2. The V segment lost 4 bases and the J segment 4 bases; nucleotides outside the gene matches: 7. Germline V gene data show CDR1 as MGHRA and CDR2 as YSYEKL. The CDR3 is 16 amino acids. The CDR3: CASSPFSLAGGYEQYF. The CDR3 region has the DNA TGCGCCAGCAGCCCGTTCTCACTAGCGGGAGGGTACGAGCAGTACTTC.

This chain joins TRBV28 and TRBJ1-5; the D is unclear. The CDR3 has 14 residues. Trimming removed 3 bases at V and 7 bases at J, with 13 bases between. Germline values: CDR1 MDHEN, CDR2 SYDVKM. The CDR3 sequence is CASSFRETGQPQHF. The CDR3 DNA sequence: TGTGCCAGCAGTTTTCGGGAGACCGGGCAGCCCCAGCATTTT.

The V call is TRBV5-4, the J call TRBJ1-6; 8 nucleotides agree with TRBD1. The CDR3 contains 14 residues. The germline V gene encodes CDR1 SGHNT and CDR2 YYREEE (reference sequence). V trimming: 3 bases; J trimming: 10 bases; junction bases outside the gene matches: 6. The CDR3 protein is CASSSRGLGSPLHF. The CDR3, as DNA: TGTGCCAGCAGCTCCAGGGGGCTAGGGTCACCCCTCCACTTT. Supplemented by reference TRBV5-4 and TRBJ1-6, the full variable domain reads ETGVTQSPTHLIKTRGQQVTLRCSSQSGHNTVSWYQQALGQGPQFIFQYYREEENGRGNFPPRFSGLQFPNYSSELNVNALELDDSALYLCASSSRGLGSPLHFGNGTRLTVT.

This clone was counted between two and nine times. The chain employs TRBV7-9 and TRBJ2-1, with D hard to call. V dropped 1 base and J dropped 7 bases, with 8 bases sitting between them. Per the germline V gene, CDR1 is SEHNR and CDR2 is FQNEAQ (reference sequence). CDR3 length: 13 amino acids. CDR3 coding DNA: TGTGCCAGCAGCTTAGGGCTCGAGAATGAGCAGTTCTTC. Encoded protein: CASSLGLENEQFF.

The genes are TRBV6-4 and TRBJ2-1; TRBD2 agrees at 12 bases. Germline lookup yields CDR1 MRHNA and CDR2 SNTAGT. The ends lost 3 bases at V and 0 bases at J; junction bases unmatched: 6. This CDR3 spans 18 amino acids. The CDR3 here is CASSETSGSPLSYNEQFF. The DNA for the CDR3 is TGTGCCAGCAGTGAGACTAGCGGGAGCCCCCTCTCCTACAATGAGCAGTTCTTC.

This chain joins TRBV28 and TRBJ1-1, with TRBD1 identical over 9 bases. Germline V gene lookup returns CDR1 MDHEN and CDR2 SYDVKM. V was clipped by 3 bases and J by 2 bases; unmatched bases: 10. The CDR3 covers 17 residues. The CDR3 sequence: CASSFAGTGNINTEAFF. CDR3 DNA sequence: TGTGCCAGCAGTTTCGCCGGGACAGGGAATATTAACACTGAAGCTTTCTTT.

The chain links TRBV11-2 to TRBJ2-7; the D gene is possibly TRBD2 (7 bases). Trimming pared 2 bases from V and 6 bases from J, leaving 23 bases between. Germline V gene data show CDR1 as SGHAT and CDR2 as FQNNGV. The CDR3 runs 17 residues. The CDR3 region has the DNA TGTGCCAGCAGCTTAAGCCCCCAGGGGACTAACTGGGGCGAGCAGTACTTC. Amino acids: CASSLSPQGTNWGEQYF.

CDR3 coding DNA: TGTGCCAGTAGTATAGGGAAAGGGTCGGGCACTGAAGCTTTCTTT. Its translation: CASSIGKGSGTEAFF. The rearrangement uses TRBV19 and TRBJ1-1; D remains unclear. Trimming removed 1 base from V and 4 bases from J, with 13 bases in between. Germline lookup yields CDR1 LNHDA and CDR2 SQIVND (reference sequence). CDR3 size: 15 residues.

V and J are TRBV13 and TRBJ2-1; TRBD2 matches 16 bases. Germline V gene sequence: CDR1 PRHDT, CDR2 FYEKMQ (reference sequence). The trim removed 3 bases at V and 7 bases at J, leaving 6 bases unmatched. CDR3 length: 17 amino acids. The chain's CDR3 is CASSLGLAGGQGNEQFF. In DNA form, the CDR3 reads TGTGCCAGCAGCTTGGGACTAGCGGGAGGGCAGGGGAATGAGCAGTTCTTC.

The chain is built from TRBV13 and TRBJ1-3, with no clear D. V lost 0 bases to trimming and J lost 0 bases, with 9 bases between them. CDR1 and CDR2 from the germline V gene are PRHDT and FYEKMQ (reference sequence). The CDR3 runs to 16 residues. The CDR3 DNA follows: TGTGCCAGCAGCTTAGGTTGGTTACTCTCTGGAAACACCATATATTTT. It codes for CASSLGWLLSGNTIYF.